These 10 T cell receptor beta chains originate from one sample sequenced in a study of T cells in Graves' hyperthyroidism and ophthalmopathy. It was RNA transcripts that yielded the amplified TCR beta CDR3 regions. The HTBI primer set drove a first-round RT-PCR of the TCR CDR3. Each CDR3 protein is one row after TCRdb ran MiXCR on the multiplex PCR reads. Among approximately 320,000 distinct CDR3 sequences listed, roughly 17% were seen once. Sequencing input: blood. These receptors all stem from a man aged 30-40 years with Graves' hyperthyroidism.

This clonotype was picked up many times. This sequence joins TRBV24-1 and TRBJ2-3, with 9 bases lining up with TRBD1. With 10 bases clipped from V and 6 bases from J, the junction kept 13 bases outside the gene matches. Per germline, CDR1 KGHDR and CDR2 SFDVKD. CDR3 size: 15 residues. This CDR3 is CATGQGTDVWDTQYF. In DNA, the CDR3 is TGTGCCACTGGACAGGGGACAGATGTGTGGGATACGCAGTATTTT.

The table lists this clonotype with many counts. The chain recombines TRBV3-1 with TRBJ1-1, with D hard to call. CDR1 is LGHDT, CDR2 YNNKEL, per germline (reference sequence). This CDR3 is built from 15 residues. The V end lost 3 bases, the J end lost 5 bases, and 16 bases lay between the germline ends. CDR3 sequence: CASSHLRVHRTEAFF. CDR3 DNA sequence: TGTGCCAGCAGCCACTTGAGGGTTCATAGGACTGAAGCTTTCTTT.

The table lists this clonotype with many counts. This rearrangement joins TRBV7-3 to TRBJ2-3, with 12 bases aligning to TRBD2. The CDR3 extends over 17 amino acids. The germline V gene has CDR1 SGHTA and CDR2 FQGTGA. With V trimmed by 5 bases and J by 0 bases, 6 bases remained unmatched. CDR3: CASSPLGLAGSTDTQYF. Written as DNA, the CDR3 is TGTGCCAGCAGCCCTCTTGGACTAGCGGGGAGCACAGATACGCAGTATTTT.

This clonotype was detected many times. CDR3 sequence (DNA): TGTGCCAGCAGCGGGTGGGCGGATGGCTACACCTTC. Translation gives CASSGWADGYTF. The chain couples TRBV11-2 to TRBJ1-2; D not certain. Trimming removed 5 bases at V and 6 bases at J, with 10 bases between. The CDR3 is 12 residues long. Germline CDR1 and CDR2: SGHAT and FQNNGV.

This clonotype was found many times. The chain joins TRBV20-1 to TRBJ2-2; 11 bases agree with TRBD2. Germline assignment: CDR1 DFQATT and CDR2 SNEGSKA (reference sequence). CDR3 size: 15 residues. V shed 4 bases, J shed 5 bases, and the junction held 6 bases outside the gene matches. CDR3 region: CSATGLAGLTGELFF. The CDR3 DNA reads TGCAGTGCTACCGGACTAGCGGGTTTGACCGGGGAGCTGTTTTTT.

As for this clonotype: The junction departs from germline at one end; a sequencing error may be responsible. V gene TRBV20-1 combines with J gene TRBJ2-7; D uncertain. Germline CDR1 DFQATT, CDR2 SNEGSKA (reference sequence). This CDR3 comprises 13 residues. In DNA, the CDR3 is TGCGGTGCTAGGCTGTTAGCAGACTACGAGCAGTACTTC. It translates to CGARLLADYEQYF.

As concerns this clonotype: An end of the junction differs from the germline gene, which may be a read error. The chain links TRBV2 to TRBJ2-5; possibly TRBD1 or TRBD2 for D (5 bases each). CDR1 is SNHLY and CDR2 is FYNNEI in the germline V gene. The CDR3 runs to 14 residues. The CDR3 DNA reads as TGTGCCTGCAGATCGGGACCCAACCAAGGGACCCAGTACTTC. Its protein is CACRSGPNQGTQYF.

This clonotype was counted ten times or more. The chain has TRBV7-8 and TRBJ2-2; D not resolved. The CDR3 contains 14 residues. Trimming took off 4 bases at V and 2 bases at J, with 8 bases between the two ends. The germline CDR1 and CDR2 sequences are SGHVS and FQNEAQ. The CDR3 sequence is CASSYRQNTGELFF. CDR3 sequence (DNA): TGTGCCAGCAGCTACCGACAAAACACCGGGGAGCTGTTTTTT.

The rearrangement uses TRBV28 and TRBJ2-2; 7 bases agree with TRBD1. Germline V gene data show CDR1 as MDHEN and CDR2 as SYDVKM. Germline trimming cut 6 bases from V and 7 bases from J; bases unmatched to any gene: 8. CDR3 length equals 14 residues. DNA for the CDR3: TGTGCCAGCAGGGAGACAGGGTCGGACGGGGAGCTGTTTTTT. It translates to CASRETGSDGELFF. Drawing the rest from reference TRBV28 and TRBJ2-2, the complete variable domain is DVKVTQSSRYLVKRTGEKVFLECVQDMDHENMFWYRQDPGLGLRLIYFSYDVKMKEKGDIPEGYSVSREKKERFSLILESASTNQTSMYLCASRETGSDGELFFGEGSRLTVL.

In its sample, this clonotype was seen a few times. The CDR3 DNA sequence: TGTGCCAGCCGAGCGTGGGGGAACACTGAAGCTTTCTTT. It codes for CASRAWGNTEAFF. V and J are TRBV5-4 and TRBJ1-1; the D is unclear. The CDR3 is 13 amino acids. Germline CDR1 is SGHNT and CDR2 is YYREEE (reference sequence). Trimming pared 7 bases from V and 1 base from J, leaving 11 bases between.